This T cell receptor beta chain appears in the sequencing data of a study of cytomegalovirus exposure and HLA in healthy donors. The study ran its PCR with 60 Vbeta and 13 Jbeta primers. Assay: immunoSEQ multiplex PCR; the TCRdb copy retains only in-frame clones and omits some. The sample has approximately 150,000 clones, around four fifths seen once. This clone was recorded only once. Its cognate antigen is unknown. The V segment lost 3 bases and the J segment 3 bases; nucleotides outside the gene matches: 10. The V gene's germline CDR1 is SGHTA and CDR2 FQGNSA. CDR3 size: 17 residues. Points from the study as a whole: Overall, approximately 150 TCR beta chains were annotated as cytomegalovirus-associated. In an earlier analysis, most TCR beta V segments were productive about 90% or about 30% of the time. Most CMV-associated TCR beta chains appeared HLA-restricted in a later analysis.

This receptor was identified in a male donor in good health and CMV-seronegative. This sequence joins TRBV7-2 and TRBJ2-3; 9 positions agree with TRBD2. The source material was PBMCs. The CDR3 reads CASSFTPPAGGTDTQYF. The CDR3, as DNA: TGTGCCAGCAGCTTTACCCCCCCCGCGGGGGGGACAGATACGCAGTATTTT.